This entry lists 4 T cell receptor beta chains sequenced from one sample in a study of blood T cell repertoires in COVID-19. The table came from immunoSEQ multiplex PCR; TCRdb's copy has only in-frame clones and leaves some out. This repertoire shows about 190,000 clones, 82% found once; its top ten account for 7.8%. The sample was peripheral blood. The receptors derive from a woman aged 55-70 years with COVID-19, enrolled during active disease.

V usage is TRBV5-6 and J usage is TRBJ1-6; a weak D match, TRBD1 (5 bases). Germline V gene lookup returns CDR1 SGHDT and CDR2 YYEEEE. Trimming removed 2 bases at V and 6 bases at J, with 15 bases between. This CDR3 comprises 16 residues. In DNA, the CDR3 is TGTGCCAGCAGCTTCGGAAACAGGAGGGGTAATTCACCCCTCCACTTT. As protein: CASSFGNRRGNSPLHF. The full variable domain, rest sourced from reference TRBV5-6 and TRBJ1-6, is DAGVTQSPTHLIKTRGQQVTLRCSPKSGHDTVSWYQQALGQGPQFIFQYYEEEERQRGNFPDRFSGHQFPNYSSELNVNALLLGDSALYLCASSFGNRRGNSPLHFGNGTRLTVT.

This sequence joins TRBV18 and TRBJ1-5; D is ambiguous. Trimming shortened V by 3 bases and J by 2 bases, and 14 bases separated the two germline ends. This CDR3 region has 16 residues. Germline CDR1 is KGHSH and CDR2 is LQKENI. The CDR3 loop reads CASSPSQPVGNQPQHF. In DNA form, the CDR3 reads TGTGCCAGCTCACCTTCTCAACCGGTCGGCAATCAGCCCCAGCATTTT.

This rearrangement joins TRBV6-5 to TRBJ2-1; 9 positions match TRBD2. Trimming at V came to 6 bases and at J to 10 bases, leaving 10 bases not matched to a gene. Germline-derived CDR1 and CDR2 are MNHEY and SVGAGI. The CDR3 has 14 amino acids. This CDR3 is CASRYGTSTGEQFF. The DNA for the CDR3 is TGTGCCAGCAGATATGGGACTAGCACAGGGGAGCAGTTCTTC.

The CDR3 loop is CASSIYGSWSYNEQFF. CDR3 DNA sequence: TGTGCCAGTAGTATCTATGGGAGTTGGTCCTACAATGAGCAGTTCTTC. This chain connects TRBV19 to TRBJ2-1; tentative D call: TRBD2 (5 bases). CDR1 and CDR2 from the germline V gene are LNHDA and SQIVND (reference sequence). This CDR3 is 16 amino acids long. The ends were cut back, 3 bases at V and 1 base at J, with 13 bases in the middle.